This T cell receptor beta chain was obtained from a study of CD8+CD57+ T cells in acquired aplastic anemia. Across the study: Sorted CD4+ and CD8+ cells gave an average of roughly 3.5 ug of DNA. Findings and caveats of the study: Almost 30 sequences, all CD8+ CDR3, were shared between patients and controls.

In this sample, this clonotype turned up many times. Antigen unknown. Sequencing was done on patients that had shown CD8+CD57+ cell expansion by flow cytometry. TCR beta VDJ and CDR3 profiles were obtained from a genomic DNA template. TCRdb recomputed calls from the reads with MiXCR, one row per CDR3 protein. The sample contains roughly 190,000 distinct CDR3 sequences, 40% to 50% of which appear only once. Sequenced: sorted CD4+, CD8+, or CD8+CD57+ T cells (not recorded which) from PBMCs. The origin of this receptor is a human donor with aplastic anemia.

CDR3 nucleotide sequence: TGTGCCACCAGCAGAGACGGCTACGAGCAGTACTTC. This codes for CATSRDGYEQYF. V usage is TRBV15 and J usage is TRBJ2-7; D is ambiguous. V was pared by 0 bases and J by 3 bases, with 3 bases between. The CDR3 has 12 residues. Germline V gene data show CDR1 as LNHNV and CDR2 as YYDKDF (reference sequence).